This entry concerns a single TCR beta chain. This clonotype was seen a few times. It has no known antigen specificity. No base quality values were provided; no much bigger clone lies one nucleotide off. Sequencing used an Illumina HiSeq 2500. Quantitative 5'-RACE with molecular barcodes was the method used to prepare the TCR beta libraries. Per the authors' processing: A new computational method based on a probabilistic model of VDJ rearrangement was used to identify disease-linked TCR variants. The public reads were reanalyzed by TCRdb: fastp trimming at Q25, MiXCR alignment, in-frame beta chains only. All rows with the same CDR3 protein become a single entry with the most common DNA and genes. These V and J calls rely on TCRdb rather than the paper's analysis. Here the sample has fewer than 400,000 distinct CDR3 sequences; about 22% occur a single time. Together, the top ten hold about a sixth of the sample.

The sample is drawn from a study of CD8 T cells in ankylosing spondylitis (dated by TCRdb to about 2017). About the study as a whole: The study set out to find disease-linked TCR variants by profiling T cell receptor beta repertoires in ankylosing spondylitis patients and healthy donors. The full study cohort comprised 25 ankylosing spondylitis patients and some 100 healthy donors. Peripheral blood was sampled, and synovial fluid was also collected from ankylosing spondylitis patients. Overall study results and their limits: Some TCR beta motif variants had previously been reported in synovial fluid and blood of reactive arthritis patients, which suggested common disease-initiation mechanisms. A CD8+ phenotype was shown by the disease-linked clones, which were found at relatively low frequencies in peripheral blood. A TCR beta motif made up of eight highly homologous amino acid variants appeared to be characteristic of blood from ankylosing spondylitis patients. Significant enrichment of the disease-linked clones was reported in matched synovial fluid samples from ankylosing spondylitis patients.

The sequence was obtained from a male donor with ankylosing spondylitis. Sequencing was performed on blood, either unsorted or a sorted T cell fraction (not recorded which).

The sequence in DNA is TGCGCCAGCAGCTTGGGACAGGGGAAAGGGGAGCAGTACTTC. The encoded protein is CASSLGQGKGEQYF. This sequence uses TRBV5-1 and TRBJ2-7, with 8 middle bases fitting TRBD1. Compared with germline, V lacks 0 bases and J lacks 7 bases; bases without a gene match: 6. From a lookup of the germline V gene, CDR1 and CDR2 are SGHRS and YFSETQ. Counted from cysteine to phenylalanine, this CDR3 has 14 amino acids. The CDR3 DNA has 42 bases and is translated from base 1.